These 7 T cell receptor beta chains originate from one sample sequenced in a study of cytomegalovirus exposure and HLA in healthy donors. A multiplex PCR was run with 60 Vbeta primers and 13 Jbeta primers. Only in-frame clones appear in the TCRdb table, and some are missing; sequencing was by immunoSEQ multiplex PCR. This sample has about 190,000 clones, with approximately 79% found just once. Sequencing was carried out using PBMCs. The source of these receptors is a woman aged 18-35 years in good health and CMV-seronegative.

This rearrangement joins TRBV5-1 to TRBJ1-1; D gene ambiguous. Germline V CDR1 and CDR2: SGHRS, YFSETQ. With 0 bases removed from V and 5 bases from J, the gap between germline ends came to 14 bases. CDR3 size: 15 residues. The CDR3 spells CASSLVVGMGTEAFF. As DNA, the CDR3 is TGCGCCAGCAGCTTGGTGGTCGGGATGGGAACTGAAGCTTTCTTT.

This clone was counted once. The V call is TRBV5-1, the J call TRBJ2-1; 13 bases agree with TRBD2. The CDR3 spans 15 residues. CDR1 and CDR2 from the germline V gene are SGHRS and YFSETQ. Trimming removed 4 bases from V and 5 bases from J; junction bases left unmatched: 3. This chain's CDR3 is CASSPGTSGNNEQFF. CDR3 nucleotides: TGCGCCAGCAGCCCCGGGACTAGCGGGAACAATGAGCAGTTCTTC.

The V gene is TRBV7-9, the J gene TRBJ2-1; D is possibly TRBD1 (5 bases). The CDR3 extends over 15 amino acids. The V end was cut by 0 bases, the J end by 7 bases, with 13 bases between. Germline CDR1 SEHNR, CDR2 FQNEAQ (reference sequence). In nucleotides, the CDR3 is TGTGCCAGCAGCTTAGCGGTGGATAGGGGAAATGAGCAGTTCTTC. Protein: CASSLAVDRGNEQFF. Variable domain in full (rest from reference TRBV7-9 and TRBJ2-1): DTGVSQNPRHKITKRGQNVTFRCDPISEHNRLYWYRQTLGQGPEFLTYFQNEAQLEKSRLLSDRFSAERPKGSFSTLEIQRTEQGDSAMYLCASSLAVDRGNEQFFGPGTRLTVL.

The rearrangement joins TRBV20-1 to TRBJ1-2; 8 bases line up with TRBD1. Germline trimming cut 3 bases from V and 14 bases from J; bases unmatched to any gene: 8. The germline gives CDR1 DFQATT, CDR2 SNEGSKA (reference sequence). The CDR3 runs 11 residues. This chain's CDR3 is CSASLDRTGTF. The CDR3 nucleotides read TGCAGTGCTAGTCTCGATCGGACAGGGACCTTC.

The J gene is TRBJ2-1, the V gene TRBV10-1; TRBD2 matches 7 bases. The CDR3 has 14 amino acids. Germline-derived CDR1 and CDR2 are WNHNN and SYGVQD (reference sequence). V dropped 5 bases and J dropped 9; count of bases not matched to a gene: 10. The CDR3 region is CASSYQRDGSEQFF. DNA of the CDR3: TGCGCCAGCAGTTACCAGCGGGACGGAAGTGAGCAGTTCTTC.

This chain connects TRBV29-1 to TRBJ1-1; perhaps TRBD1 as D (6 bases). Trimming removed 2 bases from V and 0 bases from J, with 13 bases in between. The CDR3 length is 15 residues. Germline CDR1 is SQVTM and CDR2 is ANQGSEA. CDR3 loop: CSVESLDSMNTEAFF. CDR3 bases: TGCAGCGTTGAATCGTTGGACAGTATGAACACTGAAGCTTTCTTT. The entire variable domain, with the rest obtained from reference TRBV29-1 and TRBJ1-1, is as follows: SAVISQKPSRDICQRGTSLTIQCQVDSQVTMMFWYRQQPGQSLTLIATANQGSEATYESGFVIDKFPISRPNLTFSTLTVSNMSPEDSSIYLCSVESLDSMNTEAFFGQGTRLTVV.

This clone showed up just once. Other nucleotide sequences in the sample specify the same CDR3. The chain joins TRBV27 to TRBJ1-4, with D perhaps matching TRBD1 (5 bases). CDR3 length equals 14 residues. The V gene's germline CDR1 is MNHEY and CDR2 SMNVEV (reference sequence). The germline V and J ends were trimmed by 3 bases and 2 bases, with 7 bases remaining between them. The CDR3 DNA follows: TGTGCCAGCAGTTTTTCAGGGACTAATGAAAAACTGTTTTTT. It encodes CASSFSGTNEKLFF.